This T cell receptor (beta chain) originates from a study of OX40 agonist ivuxolimab in advanced cancers. Across the whole study: Ivuxolimab, an agonistic anti-OX40 (CD134) antibody, was given to patients.

Using immunoSEQ multiplex PCR, the repertoire was profiled, and TCRdb retains in-frame clones only, with some absent. Of around 26,000 clones in the sample, about 76% were seen once. This clone was counted between two and nine times. Germline V CDR1 and CDR2: MDHEN, SYDVKM. This CDR3 has 16 amino acids. The ends lost 5 bases at V and 7 bases at J; junction bases unmatched: 10. The sample consisted of CD4+ or CD8+ T cells sorted from blood, taken in a trial of the OX40 agonist ivuxolimab. The clonotype was recovered from an adult with an advanced solid tumor such as melanoma, head and neck, liver or kidney cancer. The chain couples TRBV28 to TRBJ2-3, with TRBD1 matching over 12 bases. The CDR3 region has the DNA TGTGCCAGCAGTCTAATCCGGGACAGGGGGCCAAATACGCAGTATTTT. It encodes CASSLIRDRGPNTQYF. Full variable domain (remainder filled in from reference TRBV28 and TRBJ2-3): DVKVTQSSRYLVKRTGEKVFLECVQDMDHENMFWYRQDPGLGLRLIYFSYDVKMKEKGDIPEGYSVSREKKERFSLILESASTNQTSMYLCASSLIRDRGPNTQYFGPGTRLTVL.